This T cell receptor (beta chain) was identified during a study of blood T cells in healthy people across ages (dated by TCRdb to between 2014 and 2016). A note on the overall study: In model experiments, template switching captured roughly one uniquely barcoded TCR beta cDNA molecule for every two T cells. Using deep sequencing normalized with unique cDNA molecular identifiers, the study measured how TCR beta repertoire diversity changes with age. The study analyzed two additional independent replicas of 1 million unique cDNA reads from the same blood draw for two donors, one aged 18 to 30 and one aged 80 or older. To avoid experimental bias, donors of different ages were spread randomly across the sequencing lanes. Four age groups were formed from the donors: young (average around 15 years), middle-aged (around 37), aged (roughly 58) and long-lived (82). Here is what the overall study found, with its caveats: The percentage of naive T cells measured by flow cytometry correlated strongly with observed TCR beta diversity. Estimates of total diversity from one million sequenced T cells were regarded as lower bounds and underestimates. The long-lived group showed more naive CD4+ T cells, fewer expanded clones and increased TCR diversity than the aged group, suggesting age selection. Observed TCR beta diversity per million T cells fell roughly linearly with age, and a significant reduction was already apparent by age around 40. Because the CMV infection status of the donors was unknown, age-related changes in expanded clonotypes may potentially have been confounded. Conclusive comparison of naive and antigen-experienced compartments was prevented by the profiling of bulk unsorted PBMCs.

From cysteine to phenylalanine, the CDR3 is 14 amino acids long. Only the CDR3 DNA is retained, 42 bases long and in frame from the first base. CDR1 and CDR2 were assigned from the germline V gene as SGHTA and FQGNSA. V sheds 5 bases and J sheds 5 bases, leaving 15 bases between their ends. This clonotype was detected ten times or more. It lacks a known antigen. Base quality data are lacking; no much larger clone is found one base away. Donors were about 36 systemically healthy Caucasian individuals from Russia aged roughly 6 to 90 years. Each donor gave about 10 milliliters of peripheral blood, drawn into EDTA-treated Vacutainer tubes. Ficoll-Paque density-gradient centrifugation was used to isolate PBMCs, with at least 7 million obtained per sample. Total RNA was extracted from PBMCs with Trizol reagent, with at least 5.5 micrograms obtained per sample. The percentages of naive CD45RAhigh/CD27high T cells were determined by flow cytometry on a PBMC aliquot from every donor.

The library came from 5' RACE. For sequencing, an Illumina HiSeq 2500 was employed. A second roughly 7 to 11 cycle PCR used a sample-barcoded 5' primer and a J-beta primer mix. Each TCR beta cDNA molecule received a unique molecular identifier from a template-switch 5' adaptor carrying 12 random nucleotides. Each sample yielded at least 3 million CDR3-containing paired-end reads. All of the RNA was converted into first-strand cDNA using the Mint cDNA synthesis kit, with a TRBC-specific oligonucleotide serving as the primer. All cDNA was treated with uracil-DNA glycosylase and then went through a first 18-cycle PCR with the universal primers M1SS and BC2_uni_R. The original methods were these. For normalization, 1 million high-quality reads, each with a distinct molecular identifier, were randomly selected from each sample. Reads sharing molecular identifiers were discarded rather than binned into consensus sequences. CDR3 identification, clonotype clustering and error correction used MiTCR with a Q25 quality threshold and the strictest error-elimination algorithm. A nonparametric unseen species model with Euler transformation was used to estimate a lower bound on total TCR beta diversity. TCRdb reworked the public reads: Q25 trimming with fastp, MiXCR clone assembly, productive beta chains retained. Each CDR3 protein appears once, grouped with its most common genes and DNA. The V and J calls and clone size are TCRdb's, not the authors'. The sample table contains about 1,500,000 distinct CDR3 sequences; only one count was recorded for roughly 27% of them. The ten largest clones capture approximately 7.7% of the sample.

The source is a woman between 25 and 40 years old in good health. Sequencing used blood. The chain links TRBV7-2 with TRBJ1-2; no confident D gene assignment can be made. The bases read TGTGCCAGCAGCCTAGAATTGGTAGGGTATGGCTACACCTTC. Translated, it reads CASSLELVGYGYTF.